This entry lists 28 T cell receptor beta chains sequenced from one sample in a study of monozygotic twins with cystic fibrosis. Assay used: immunoSEQ multiplex PCR; TCRdb lists only in-frame clones, some missing. The sample lists some 35,000 clones, 80% to 95% occurring once. Sequencing input: blood. Source of these receptors: a boy aged 2 to 10 with cystic fibrosis.

This chain uses TRBV27 with TRBJ1-1; 7 positions match TRBD1. Germline V gives CDR1 MNHEY, CDR2 SMNVEV (reference sequence). The CDR3 covers 11 residues. Trimming took 5 bases from V and 7 from J; bases not matched to a gene: 1. CDR3 amino acids: CASSQGGEAFF. Written as DNA, the CDR3 is TGTGCCAGCAGTCAGGGGGGTGAAGCTTTCTTT.

This rearrangement joins TRBV4-1 to TRBJ2-1; 10 bases are shared with TRBD2. The CDR3 runs to 16 residues. Germline CDR1 reads MGHRA; CDR2 reads YSYEKL. With 4 bases clipped from V and 1 base from J, the junction kept 4 bases outside the gene matches. DNA of the CDR3: TGCGCCAGCAGCCTTAGCGGGGGGCATTCCTACAATGAGCAGTTCTTC. Translating gives CASSLSGGHSYNEQFF.

The gene calls are TRBV4-1 and TRBJ2-7; 14 positions agree with TRBD2. The ends lost 3 bases at V and 4 bases at J; junction bases unmatched: 8. CDR3 size: 17 residues. Germline values: CDR1 MGHRA, CDR2 YSYEKL. CDR3 residues: CASSHGLAGGSVYEQYF. CDR3 nucleotides: TGCGCCAGCAGCCACGGACTAGCGGGGGGTTCTGTTTACGAGCAGTACTTC.

The rearrangement links TRBV7-8 to TRBJ2-5; D remains unclear. With 3 bases removed from V and 3 bases from J, the gap between germline ends came to 14 bases. The CDR3 sequence is 15 residues long. CDR1 SGHVS and CDR2 FQNEAQ come from the germline V gene. The CDR3 bases are TGTGCCAGCAGCTTGGGCGGAAGACCAGAAGAGACCCAGTACTTC. This gives the protein CASSLGGRPEETQYF.

This clone came up once. The chain has TRBV7-9 and TRBJ2-3, with 8 bases that match TRBD1. This CDR3 spans 14 amino acids. The germline V gene has CDR1 SEHNR and CDR2 FQNEAQ (reference sequence). J gave up 1 base and V 5 bases, and 2 bases lay outside the gene matches. DNA of the CDR3: TGTGCCAGCAGCGTGGGACAGGGCACAGATACGCAGTATTTT. Translated: CASSVGQGTDTQYF.

The chain couples TRBV5-5 to TRBJ2-2; D is ambiguous. Per germline, CDR1 SGHKS and CDR2 YYEKEE (reference sequence). This CDR3 has 11 residues. The V end lost 2 bases, the J end lost 7 bases, and 3 bases lay between the germline ends. The CDR3 DNA reads TGTGCCAGCAGCTTACTCGGGGAGCTGTTTTTT. It yields the protein CASSLLGELFF.

The chain couples TRBV18 to TRBJ1-5, with 10 bases lining up with TRBD1. J gave up 2 bases and V 3 bases, and 10 bases lay outside the gene matches. This CDR3 has 18 amino acids. Germline CDR1 KGHSH, CDR2 LQKENI. CDR3 nucleotide sequence: TGTGCCAGCTCACCTAAACACGTCGGGACAGGGGGCAATCAGCCCCAGCATTTT. This sequence encodes CASSPKHVGTGGNQPQHF.

J is TRBJ2-7 and V is TRBV29-1, with D perhaps matching TRBD1 or TRBD2 (5 bases each). Trimming removed 1 base from V and 7 bases from J, with 17 bases in between. CDR3 length: 14 residues. The germline V gene encodes CDR1 SQVTM and CDR2 ANQGSEA. In DNA, the CDR3 is TGCAGCGTTGAAGGTGTACTAGGGGTGAAAGAGCAGTACTTC. This gives the protein CSVEGVLGVKEQYF.

The V and J genes are TRBV5-1 and TRBJ2-3, with D perhaps TRBD2 (5 bases). CDR1 and CDR2 (germline): SGHRS, YFSETQ. This CDR3 has 16 residues. V shed 4 bases and J shed 1 base, with 16 bases lying between them. In DNA form, the CDR3 reads TGCGCCAGCAGCCGTGGCGAGCGGCCGGGCACAGATACGCAGTATTTT. Protein product: CASSRGERPGTDTQYF.

This chain connects TRBV9 to TRBJ2-7, with 8 bases aligning to TRBD1. Trimming took 0 bases from V and 2 from J; bases not matched to a gene: 16. The CDR3 consists of 19 residues. CDR1 is SGDLS and CDR2 is YYNGEE in the germline V gene. The CDR3 DNA reads as TGTGCCAGCAGCGTAGATACCCAAACCGGGACAGGAATTCCCTACGAGCAGTACTTC. Encoded protein: CASSVDTQTGTGIPYEQYF.

This chain uses TRBV5-1 with TRBJ2-5, with D perhaps matching TRBD1 (6 bases). Germline CDR1 and CDR2: SGHRS and YFSETQ. V lost 0 bases to trimming and J lost 1 base, with 16 bases between them. CDR3 length equals 17 residues. The CDR3 coding sequence is TGCGCCAGCAGCTTGGTTCTGACAGGCAAATTCCAAGAGACCCAGTACTTC. Translating gives CASSLVLTGKFQETQYF. Full variable domain (missing parts from reference TRBV5-1 and TRBJ2-5): KAGVTQTPRYLIKTRGQQVTLSCSPISGHRSVSWYQQTPGQGLQFLFEYFSETQRNKGNFPGRFSGRQFSNSRSEMNVSTLELGDSALYLCASSLVLTGKFQETQYFGPGTRLLVL.

This clone showed up just once. The genes are TRBV19 and TRBJ1-1, with D unresolved. Looked up from germline, CDR1 is LNHDA and CDR2 is SQIVND (reference sequence). V gave up 3 bases and J gave up 3 bases, with 17 bases separating them. The CDR3 loop spans 16 amino acids. In DNA, the CDR3 is TGTGCCAGTAGTATCGACCGCCGGGGTGGGGACACTGAAGCTTTCTTT. Its translation is CASSIDRRGGDTEAFF.

This chain joins TRBV29-1 and TRBJ1-4; the D is unclear. This CDR3 has 11 residues. In germline, CDR1 is SQVTM, CDR2 ANQGSEA. Trimming cost V 6 bases and J 13 bases, with 15 bases left between them. CDR3 protein: CSVALETRLFF. Here the CDR3 DNA reads TGCAGCGTAGCCTTGGAAACAAGACTGTTTTTT.

V is TRBV5-1 and J is TRBJ2-5; D is tentatively TRBD1 or TRBD2 (5 bases each). V was cut by 6 bases and J by 4 bases, with 19 bases left in between. CDR3 length equals 15 residues. Germline-derived CDR1 and CDR2 are SGHRS and YFSETQ. The CDR3 DNA reads TGCGCCAGCATGTCCGGGGCAGGACCAGGAGAGACCCAGTACTTC. Translation: CASMSGAGPGETQYF.

This clone was detected a few times. The chain has TRBV9 and TRBJ1-6; D is unclear. Germline V CDR1 and CDR2: SGDLS, YYNGEE. The CDR3 extends over 12 amino acids. Trimming cost V 3 bases and J 7 bases, with 5 bases left between them. Here the CDR3 reads CASSAENSPLHF. The CDR3, as DNA: TGTGCCAGCAGCGCAGAGAATTCACCCCTCCACTTT.

The V gene is TRBV21-1, the J gene TRBJ1-5. TRBV21-1 is an annotated pseudogene. The CDR3 runs to 16 residues. CDR3 protein: CASSKARERARQPQHF. The CDR3, as DNA: TGTGCCAGCAGCAAAGCGCGGGAGAGGGCCCGACAGCCCCAGCATTTT.

The gene calls are TRBV4-2 and TRBJ2-5, with D perhaps being TRBD1 or TRBD2 (6 bases each). The CDR3 extends over 17 amino acids. The germline CDR1 and CDR2 sequences are LGHNA and YNFKEQ. V lost 2 bases to trimming and J lost 5 bases, with 21 bases between them. The CDR3 DNA is TGTGCCAGCAGCCAACGAAACGGGGGCCTCGACTGGGAGACCCAGTACTTC. This encodes CASSQRNGGLDWETQYF.

V and J are TRBV7-9 and TRBJ2-5; D is uncertain. The CDR3 is made up of 13 amino acids. CDR1 and CDR2 (germline): SEHNR, FQNEAQ (reference sequence). Trimming cost V 4 bases and J 10 bases, with 16 bases left between them. In nucleotides, the CDR3 is TGTGCCAGCAGCTATCAGAGTTCCCCAGTCCAGTACTTC. Translating it yields CASSYQSSPVQYF.

This clone was seen just once. This sequence joins TRBV7-8 and TRBJ2-3, with 10 bases fitting TRBD2. This CDR3 spans 15 amino acids. Germline-derived CDR1 and CDR2 are SGHVS and FQNEAQ. Losses at the gene ends were 3 bases for V and 0 bases for J; bases not matched to a gene: 0. DNA of the CDR3: TGTGCCAGCAGCTTTAGCGGGGGGAGCACAGATACGCAGTATTTT. Its translation is CASSFSGGSTDTQYF.

In its sample, this clone was seen once. The CDR3 is CASTRDREDYGYTF. The CDR3 DNA follows: TGTGCCAGTACTCGGGACAGGGAAGACTATGGCTACACCTTC. J is TRBJ1-2 and V is TRBV19; 9 bases fit TRBD1. There are 14 residues in the CDR3. The germline gives CDR1 LNHDA, CDR2 SQIVND (reference sequence). V dropped 7 bases and J dropped 3; count of bases not matched to a gene: 6.

This clone was recorded once. This chain links TRBV4-2 with TRBJ2-7; 7 positions match TRBD1. CDR1 is LGHNA, CDR2 YNFKEQ, per germline. The CDR3 runs to 13 residues. Germline trimming cut 2 bases from V and 3 bases from J; bases unmatched to any gene: 1. Written as DNA, the CDR3 is TGTGCCAGCAGCCAATGGACAGGCTACGAGCAGTACTTC. Translated, it gives CASSQWTGYEQYF.

This chain uses TRBV7-9 with TRBJ1-5; D is ambiguous. CDR1 and CDR2 from the germline V gene are SEHNR and FQNEAQ (reference sequence). The CDR3 sequence is 12 residues long. V lost 2 bases and J 3 bases, leaving 2 bases between the germline ends. CDR3 bases: TGTGCCAGCAGCTTACTCAATCAGCCCCAGCATTTT. Its translation: CASSLLNQPQHF.

The rearrangement links TRBV19 to TRBJ2-1; TRBD2 is a possible D gene (7 bases). The V end was cut by 7 bases, the J end by 2 bases, with 15 bases between. This CDR3 is 15 amino acids long. Germline V CDR1 and CDR2: LNHDA, SQIVND (reference sequence). In nucleotides, the CDR3 is TGTGCCAGTAAAAAGGGGGGGCCCACCTACAATGAGCAGTTCTTC. It yields the protein CASKKGGPTYNEQFF.

The rearrangement uses TRBV5-4 and TRBJ1-2; no clear D. Germline values: CDR1 SGHNT, CDR2 YYREEE (reference sequence). V was cut by 0 bases and J by 4 bases, with 13 bases left in between. The CDR3 extends over 15 amino acids. CDR3 sequence (DNA): TGTGCCAGCAGCTTGGATAGCCCCCAATTCTATGGCTACACCTTC. It translates to CASSLDSPQFYGYTF.

The chain has TRBV2 and TRBJ2-5; D unclear. The CDR3 is made up of 13 amino acids. Between the trimmed V and J ends, which lost 3 bases and 5 bases, there was a span of 10 bases. The germline V gene encodes CDR1 SNHLY and CDR2 FYNNEI. CDR3: CASSDPPAETQYF. For the CDR3, the DNA is TGTGCCAGCAGTGATCCCCCGGCGGAGACCCAGTACTTC.

This chain connects TRBV19 to TRBJ1-1; 9 nucleotides align to TRBD1. Trimming took 3 bases from V and 5 from J; bases not matched to a gene: 4. Germline CDR1 LNHDA, CDR2 SQIVND (reference sequence). The CDR3 consists of 14 residues. The CDR3 spells CASSMGTGLTEAFF. CDR3 coding DNA: TGTGCCAGTAGTATGGGGACAGGGTTGACTGAAGCTTTCTTT.

The CDR3 spells CASSKQGSEGYTF. DNA of the CDR3: TGTGCCAGCAGTAAACAGGGGTCGGAGGGCTACACCTTC. The rearrangement joins TRBV28 to TRBJ1-2; 7 bases match TRBD1. Germline values: CDR1 MDHEN, CDR2 SYDVKM. This CDR3 has 13 residues. Trimming removed 5 bases from V and 8 bases from J; junction bases left unmatched: 8.

This chain uses TRBV7-6 with TRBJ2-7; TRBD2 aligns across 9 bases. CDR1 SGHVS and CDR2 FNYEAQ come from the germline V gene. This CDR3 is 14 amino acids long. The ends lost 5 bases at V and 3 bases at J; junction bases unmatched: 5. The CDR3, as DNA: TGTGCCAGCAGCCACGGAGCGGGGGGCTACGAGCAGTACTTC. This encodes CASSHGAGGYEQYF. The full variable domain, in which reference TRBV7-6 and TRBJ2-7 provide the parts outside the CDR3, is GAGVSQSPRYKVTKRGQDVALRCDPISGHVSLYWYRQALGQGPEFLTYFNYEAQQDKSGLPNDRFSAERPEGSISTLTIQRTEQRDSAMYRCASSHGAGGYEQYFGPGTRLTVT.